Presented here are 27 T cell receptor beta chains from one specimen sequenced in a study of OX40 agonist ivuxolimab in advanced cancers. Profiled with immunoSEQ multiplex PCR; TCRdb holds only in-frame clones, not every one. The sample carries around 38,000 clones, approximately 86% recorded once. The specimen was CD4+ or CD8+ T cells sorted from blood, collected in a trial of the OX40 agonist ivuxolimab. These receptors came from an adult with an advanced solid tumor such as melanoma, head and neck, liver or kidney cancer.

The genes are TRBV19 and TRBJ2-3; the D gene is possibly TRBD1 (6 bases). The germline V gene has CDR1 LNHDA and CDR2 SQIVND (reference sequence). Trimming cost V 4 bases and J 6 bases, with 17 bases left between them. This CDR3 region has 15 residues. Written as DNA, the CDR3 is TGTGCCAGTAGTAGGACAGCGTTCCCCGGGGATACGCAGTATTTT. Its translation: CASSRTAFPGDTQYF. Complete variable domain (other parts from reference TRBV19 and TRBJ2-3): DGGITQSPKYLFRKEGQNVTLSCEQNLNHDAMYWYRQDPGQGLRLIYYSQIVNDFQKGDIAEGYSVSREKKESFPLTVTSAQKNPTAFYLCASSRTAFPGDTQYFGPGTRLTVL.

The CDR3 nucleotides read TGCGCCAGCAGCCCCCTTAAAGGGTGGACGCAGTATTTT. It translates to CASSPLKGWTQYF. V is TRBV4-3 and J is TRBJ2-3; D gene uncertain. The V gene lost 4 bases and the J gene lost 9 bases, with 14 bases spanning the gap. The CDR3 runs to 13 residues. Germline V lookup: CDR1 LGHNA, CDR2 YSLEER.

This chain uses TRBV7-6 with TRBJ2-1; 11 positions agree with TRBD2. V trimming: 2 bases; J trimming: 5 bases; junction bases outside the gene matches: 11. This CDR3 has 18 amino acids. Germline-derived CDR1 and CDR2 are SGHVS and FNYEAQ. The CDR3 loop is CASSLRQLAGVRNNEQFF. CDR3 DNA sequence: TGTGCCAGCAGCTTACGCCAACTAGCGGGAGTTAGAAACAATGAGCAGTTCTTC.

The rearrangement joins TRBV7-8 to TRBJ1-4, with D uncertain. The V end lost 1 base, the J end lost 4 bases, and 10 bases lay between the germline ends. The germline gives CDR1 SGHVS, CDR2 FQNEAQ. The CDR3 covers 15 residues. CDR3 nucleotides: TGTGCCAGCAGCTTAGATTGGGGATTTAATGAAAAACTGTTTTTT. Residues: CASSLDWGFNEKLFF.

The genes are TRBV5-1 and TRBJ1-1; D is possibly TRBD1 (6 bases). With 0 bases removed from V and 1 base from J, the gap between germline ends came to 10 bases. CDR3 length: 15 amino acids. From germline, CDR1 is SGHRS and CDR2 YFSETQ. The CDR3 nucleotides read TGCGCCAGCAGCTTGGTAGGGGGGCAGAACACTGAAGCTTTCTTT. This translates into CASSLVGGQNTEAFF.

The chain combines TRBV15 with TRBJ2-7, with TRBD2 identical over 8 bases. The germline V gene encodes CDR1 LNHNV and CDR2 YYDKDF (reference sequence). Trimming at V came to 0 bases and at J to 5 bases, leaving 12 bases not matched to a gene. CDR3 length equals 17 residues. The CDR3 loop is CATSRDLLADVQDEQYF. The CDR3 DNA reads TGTGCCACCAGCAGAGATTTACTAGCGGACGTTCAGGACGAGCAGTACTTC.

The CDR3 coding sequence is TGTGCCAGCACCCTCAGGACAGGTGCAGATACGCAGTATTTT. This sequence encodes CASTLRTGADTQYF. The V call is TRBV6-5, the J call TRBJ2-3; 7 nucleotides match TRBD1. Germline V gene data show CDR1 as MNHEY and CDR2 as SVGAGI. The CDR3 runs to 14 residues. Losses at the gene ends were 7 bases for V and 4 bases for J; bases not matched to a gene: 8.

This clone appeared once. The chain recombines TRBV7-2 with TRBJ2-2; 10 bases fit TRBD1. This CDR3 has 16 amino acids. The V gene's germline CDR1 is SGHTA and CDR2 FQGNSA. Trimming at V came to 5 bases and at J to 2 bases, leaving 5 bases not matched to a gene. The CDR3 sequence is CASSLTGGFNTGELFF. The CDR3 region has the DNA TGTGCCAGCAGCCTGACAGGGGGCTTTAACACCGGGGAGCTGTTTTTT.

This clone occurred once. This chain uses TRBV7-8 with TRBJ1-5, with 7 positions matching TRBD1. Trimming at V came to 4 bases and at J to 5 bases, leaving 8 bases not matched to a gene. This CDR3 has 15 amino acids. Germline values: CDR1 SGHVS, CDR2 FQNEAQ. The CDR3 coding sequence is TGTGCCAGCAGCTACCATCCCGGACAGGATCAGCCCCAGCATTTT. Encoded protein: CASSYHPGQDQPQHF. The full variable domain, its missing parts supplied by reference TRBV7-8 and TRBJ1-5, is GAGVSQSPRYKVAKRGQDVALRCDPISGHVSLFWYQQALGQGPEFLTYFQNEAQLDKSGLPSDRFFAERPEGSVSTLKIQRTQQEDSAVYLCASSYHPGQDQPQHFGDGTRLSIL.

This rearrangement joins TRBV5-5 to TRBJ2-2; the D gene is possibly TRBD1 (7 bases). Per the germline V gene, CDR1 is SGHKS and CDR2 is YYEKEE (reference sequence). The V end lost 4 bases, the J end lost 6 bases, and 16 bases lay between the germline ends. The CDR3 runs 15 residues. CDR3 amino acids: CASSPEGAVPGELFF. CDR3 sequence (DNA): TGTGCCAGCAGCCCGGAGGGGGCTGTCCCCGGGGAGCTGTTTTTT.

The J gene is TRBJ1-1, the V gene TRBV7-6; tentatively, D is TRBD1 (6 bases). Trimming took off 1 base at V and 2 bases at J, with 14 bases between the two ends. CDR1 is SGHVS, CDR2 FNYEAQ, per germline. CDR3 length: 16 residues. Written as DNA, the CDR3 is TGTGCCAGCAGCTTAGGGGGGGCGGGTGGCAACACTGAAGCTTTCTTT. Protein: CASSLGGAGGNTEAFF.

The chain couples TRBV4-1 to TRBJ1-1; 9 nucleotides line up with TRBD1. This CDR3 comprises 15 residues. V dropped 3 bases and J dropped 3; count of bases not matched to a gene: 5. The V gene's germline CDR1 is MGHRA and CDR2 YSYEKL. CDR3 DNA sequence: TGCGCCAGCAGCCATGGGACAGGGAGGGACACTGAAGCTTTCTTT. Its translation is CASSHGTGRDTEAFF.

The CDR3 reads CASSLDVGGNEQFF. The CDR3 DNA reads as TGTGCCAGCAGCTTAGATGTCGGCGGCAATGAGCAGTTCTTC. The chain joins TRBV11-2 to TRBJ2-1; D gene unclear. V was cut by 0 bases and J by 6 bases, with 9 bases left in between. CDR3 length equals 14 residues. Germline V gene sequence: CDR1 SGHAT, CDR2 FQNNGV.

The chain is built from TRBV5-8 and TRBJ1-2; the D is unclear. The germline V gene encodes CDR1 SGHTS and CDR2 YDEGEE. The CDR3 covers 13 residues. V gave up 0 bases and J gave up 5 bases, with 8 bases separating them. CDR3 loop: CASSLVAPYGYTF. The CDR3 nucleotides read TGTGCCAGCAGCTTGGTCGCTCCTTATGGCTACACCTTC.

This clone was seen only a few times. This chain uses TRBV30 with TRBJ1-1; 10 bases are shared with TRBD1. This CDR3 region has 14 residues. Germline CDR1 reads GTSNPN; CDR2 reads SVGIG (reference sequence). Unmatched junction bases numbered 7, after V lost 3 bases and J lost 6 bases. The DNA for the CDR3 is TGTGCCTGGAGAAGGGACAGGGGAGTCCCTGAAGCTTTCTTT. It codes for CAWRRDRGVPEAFF. Full variable domain (rest looked up from reference TRBV30 and TRBJ1-1): SQTIHQWPATLVQPVGSPLSLECTVEGTSNPNLYWYRQAAGRGLQLLFYSVGIGQISSEVPQNLSASRPQDRQFILSSKKLLLSDSGFYLCAWRRDRGVPEAFFGQGTRLTVV.

The chain uses TRBV11-2 and TRBJ1-3; D remains ambiguous. The CDR3 is made up of 16 amino acids. Per the germline V gene, CDR1 is SGHAT and CDR2 is FQNNGV. The germline V and J ends were trimmed by 5 bases and 0 bases, with 14 bases remaining between them. CDR3 in amino acids: CASSLQVGDSGNTIYF. The DNA for the CDR3 is TGTGCCAGCAGCCTTCAAGTTGGGGACTCTGGAAACACCATATATTTT.

The J gene is TRBJ2-7, the V gene TRBV5-4; 11 nucleotides agree with TRBD2. Germline CDR1 is SGHNT and CDR2 is YYREEE (reference sequence). The CDR3 consists of 14 residues. After removal of 7 bases from V and 2 bases from J, the junction contained 5 bases not matched to a gene. The CDR3 spells CASSLAGAAYEQYF. CDR3 coding DNA: TGTGCCAGCTCACTAGCGGGAGCCGCCTACGAGCAGTACTTC. Full variable domain (rest looked up from reference TRBV5-4 and TRBJ2-7): ETGVTQSPTHLIKTRGQQVTLRCSSQSGHNTVSWYQQALGQGPQFIFQYYREEENGRGNFPPRFSGLQFPNYSSELNVNALELDDSALYLCASSLAGAAYEQYFGPGTRLTVT.

The chain couples TRBV4-1 to TRBJ2-1; D gene ambiguous. Deletions cut 5 bases from V and 6 bases from J, with 8 bases between. The germline gives CDR1 MGHRA, CDR2 YSYEKL. The length of the CDR3 is 12 residues. The CDR3 here is CASSSITNEQFF. The CDR3 DNA reads as TGCGCCAGCAGCAGTATCACCAATGAGCAGTTCTTC.

The sample holds one count of this clone. The chain has TRBV29-1 and TRBJ2-1; TRBD1 is a possible D gene (5 bases). CDR1 SQVTM and CDR2 ANQGSEA come from the germline V gene. The ends were cut back, 4 bases at V and 1 base at J, with 8 bases in the middle. The CDR3 covers 13 residues. For the CDR3, the DNA is TGCAGCGTTGGTGACAGATCCTACAATGAGCAGTTCTTC. It is translated as CSVGDRSYNEQFF.

J is TRBJ1-5 and V is TRBV5-6; TRBD1 agrees at 9 bases. With V trimmed by 0 bases and J by 7 bases, 5 bases remained unmatched. CDR1 is SGHDT, CDR2 YYEEEE, per germline. The CDR3 sequence is 15 residues long. CDR3 region: CASSLGLQGAQPQHF. CDR3 sequence (DNA): TGTGCCAGCAGCTTGGGGCTACAGGGGGCGCAGCCCCAGCATTTT.

The CDR3 reads CASSDHRDFLSYEQYF. The CDR3 DNA reads as TGTGCCAGCAGTGATCACCGGGACTTCCTCTCCTACGAGCAGTACTTC. The chain recombines TRBV6-1 with TRBJ2-7; D possibly corresponds to TRBD2 (6 bases). This CDR3 is built from 16 residues. Germline V gene data show CDR1 as MNHNS and CDR2 as SASEGT. V lost 3 bases and J lost 0, with 15 bases in between.

This chain uses TRBV7-6 with TRBJ2-1; D call uncertain. The CDR3 covers 12 residues. Germline assignment: CDR1 SGHVS and CDR2 FNYEAQ. The germline V and J ends were trimmed by 5 bases and 3 bases, with 5 bases remaining between them. CDR3 amino acids: CASSPNYNEQFF. DNA for the CDR3: TGTGCCAGCAGCCCGAACTACAATGAGCAGTTCTTC.

This clone was picked up one time. V and J are TRBV5-1 and TRBJ2-1; D possibly uses TRBD1 or TRBD2 (5 bases each). The CDR3 loop spans 12 amino acids. Germline CDR1 is SGHRS and CDR2 is YFSETQ. The ends were cut back, 2 bases at V and 8 bases at J, with 8 bases in the middle. CDR3 coding DNA: TGCGCCAGCAGCTTCGGGGCGGATGAGCAGTTCTTC. Amino acid sequence: CASSFGADEQFF.

The chain combines TRBV5-1 with TRBJ2-7, with 9 bases identical to TRBD2. The CDR3 consists of 13 residues. The germline V gene has CDR1 SGHRS and CDR2 YFSETQ. V was clipped by 5 bases and J by 7 bases; unmatched bases: 7. The chain's CDR3 is CASSSGGNREQYF. In DNA, the CDR3 is TGCGCCAGCAGTAGCGGGGGAAACCGGGAGCAGTACTTC.

This clone appeared a few times. The V and J genes are TRBV4-3 and TRBJ2-7; 8 bases match TRBD2. J was trimmed by 4 bases and V by 0 bases; bases with no gene match: 8. This CDR3 has 16 residues. In germline, CDR1 is LGHNA, CDR2 YSLEER. CDR3 residues: CASSQDWREDSYEQYF. DNA of the CDR3: TGCGCCAGCAGCCAAGATTGGCGGGAGGATTCGTACGAGCAGTACTTC.

This chain links TRBV13 with TRBJ2-5; D is unclear. Deletions cut 5 bases from V and 4 bases from J, with 14 bases between. Germline values: CDR1 PRHDT, CDR2 FYEKMQ (reference sequence). CDR3 size: 14 residues. The CDR3 DNA follows: TGTGCCAGCAGCATCCGAATCGAGGTAGAGACCCAGTACTTC. Its translation is CASSIRIEVETQYF.

The chain combines TRBV13 with TRBJ2-2, with D maybe TRBD2 (6 bases). The V and J ends lost 4 bases and 0 bases respectively, with 24 bases between them. The CDR3 extends over 20 amino acids. Germline V lookup: CDR1 PRHDT, CDR2 FYEKMQ (reference sequence). The chain's CDR3 is CASSSPGTLGQYANTGELFF. DNA for the CDR3: TGTGCCAGCAGCTCCCCCGGGACTCTCGGGCAATACGCGAACACCGGGGAGCTGTTTTTT. The full variable domain, with the rest looked up from reference TRBV13 and TRBJ2-2, is AAGVIQSPRHLIKEKRETATLKCYPIPRHDTVYWYQQGPGQDPQFLISFYEKMQSDKGSIPDRFSAQQFSDYHSELNMSSLELGDSALYFCASSSPGTLGQYANTGELFFGEGSRLTVL.